This T cell receptor beta chain appears in the sequencing data of a study of OX40 agonist ivuxolimab in advanced cancers. At the level of the study: Partial responses were seen in three patients, one with hepatocellular carcinoma and two with cutaneous melanoma.

General study results and limits: Near-lowest levels of clonal expansion characterized partial responders at 0.1-3.0 mg/kg.

Germline V gives CDR1 MNHEY, CDR2 SMNVEV (reference sequence). This CDR3 is 18 amino acids long. Trimming removed 4 bases from V and 0 bases from J, with 18 bases in between. Produced via immunoSEQ multiplex PCR; TCRdb's table is partial and in-frame only. The sample has 30,000 or so clones; around four fifths are singletons. On this clone itself: Its antigen is still unknown.

The sequencing here drew on CD4+ or CD8+ T cells sorted from blood, taken in a trial of the OX40 agonist ivuxolimab. This sequence joins TRBV27 and TRBJ2-2; no definite D call. The sequence derives from an adult with an advanced solid tumor such as melanoma, head and neck, liver or kidney cancer. CDR3: CASSSRTEVGSNTGELFF. Here the CDR3 DNA reads TGTGCCAGCAGTTCTCGGACGGAAGTAGGTTCGAACACCGGGGAGCTGTTTTTT.